Listed below are T cell receptor beta chains from one sample, sequenced in a study of T-cell memory formation after mild COVID-19. TCRdb used MiXCR to reprocess the 5' RACE reads, holding one entry per CDR3 protein. The sample yields around 420,000 distinct CDR3 sequences, 20% to 30% seen once. Source material: PBMCs or a T cell subset sorted from them (not recorded which). The receptor set was obtained from an adult woman who had mild COVID-19 (a few samples of this study predate the infection). Cell type and time point are not known. Each CDR3 is given with its conserved first and last residue. A D gene is named only where the DNA matches it firmly. Some rows mark clone size as missing; the rest say once, few, many or name a class of expanded clone.

D | J | length | V | size | CDR3 | DNA
NA | TRBJ2-7 | 14 | TRBV7-6 | NA | CASSSQPGDYEQYF | TGTGCCAGCAGCTCCCAGCCGGGTGACTACGAGCAGTACTTC
TRBD2 | TRBJ2-1 | 18 | TRBV9 | few | CASSVATSSGDSYNEQFF | TGTGCCAGCAGCGTAGCTACGTCTAGCGGGGATTCCTACAATGAGCAGTTCTTC
NA | TRBJ2-7 | 14 | TRBV6-2/TRBV6-3 | NA | CASSLDRISYEQYF | TGTGCCAGCAGCCTCGACCGAATCTCCTACGAGCAGTACTTC
NA | TRBJ2-7 | 11 | TRBV3-1 | many | CASSQYYEQYF | TGTGCCAGCAGCCAATACTACGAGCAGTACTTC
TRBD2 | TRBJ2-7 | 15 | TRBV11-3 | few | CASSSPLAGDYEQYF | TGTGCCAGCAGCTCTCCTTTAGCGGGGGACTACGAGCAGTACTTC
NA | TRBJ1-2 | 13 | TRBV29-1 | NA | CSVELGAYYGYTF | TGCAGCGTTGAATTAGGGGCCTACTATGGCTACACCTTC
NA | TRBJ1-6 | 16 | TRBV6-5 | NA | CASSYSSSSYNSPLHF | TGTGCCAGCAGTTACTCGTCTAGCTCCTATAATTCACCCCTCCACTTT
NA | TRBJ1-5 | 16 | TRBV7-9 | NA | CASSSILGEKNQPQHF | TGTGCCAGCAGCTCAATCCTCGGGGAGAAAAATCAGCCCCAGCATTTT
NA | TRBJ2-1 | 12 | TRBV7-7 | NA | CASSHPGVEQFF | TGTGCTAGCAGCCACCCGGGAGTTGAGCAGTTCTTC
TRBD2 | TRBJ2-2 | 13 | TRBV10-3 | NA | CAMERENTGELFF | TGTGCCATGGAGCGGGAGAACACCGGGGAGCTGTTTTTT
NA | TRBJ2-1 | 15 | TRBV24-1 | NA | CATSDRDFSYNEQFF | TGTGCCACCAGTGATCGGGACTTCTCCTACAATGAGCAGTTCTTC
NA | TRBJ2-3 | 16 | TRBV11-1 | NA | CASSRMYGTHTDTQYF | TGTGCCAGCAGCCGTATGTACGGGACCCACACAGATACGCAGTATTTT
NA | TRBJ2-1 | 13 | TRBV12-3/TRBV12-4 | NA | CASSLARDTEQFF | TGTGCCAGCAGCCTGGCCCGGGACACCGAGCAGTTCTTC
TRBD2 | TRBJ2-7 | 15 | TRBV7-9 | NA | CASSLSAGVNYEQYF | TGTGCCAGCAGCTTATCCGCGGGAGTTAACTACGAGCAGTACTTC
NA | TRBJ2-5 | 13 | TRBV24-1 | NA | CATSDQTGVSQYF | TGTGCCACCAGTGATCAGACCGGGGTTAGCCAGTACTTC
TRBD1 | TRBJ2-2 | 15 | TRBV7-6 | few | CASSSGQGVGGELFF | TGTGCCAGCAGCTCGGGACAGGGGGTTGGCGGGGAGCTGTTTTTT
NA | TRBJ1-1 | 12 | TRBV20-1 | few | CSPKEDAKRAFF | TGCAGCCCCAAGGAGGACGCAAAACGGGCTTTCTTT
NA | TRBJ2-1 | 13 | TRBV24-1 | few | CATSDWAYNEQFF | TGTGCCACCAGTGATTGGGCCTACAATGAGCAGTTCTTC
NA | TRBJ2-1 | 15 | TRBV4-1 | NA | CASSQATATYNEQFF | TGCGCCAGCAGCCAAGCAACGGCGACCTACAATGAGCAGTTCTTC
TRBD2 | TRBJ2-3 | 17 | TRBV3-1 | few | CASSQDPSGGLADTQYF | TGTGCCAGCAGCCAAGATCCTAGCGGGGGTCTCGCAGATACGCAGTATTTT
TRBD2 | TRBJ2-1 | 13 | TRBV6-4 | NA | CASIWGLAEEQFF | TGTGCCAGCATCTGGGGACTAGCCGAGGAGCAGTTCTTC
TRBD1 | TRBJ2-7 | 15 | TRBV18 | NA | CASSPQDRPSYEQYF | TGTGCCAGCTCACCACAGGACAGGCCATCATACGAGCAGTACTTC
TRBD1 | TRBJ2-3 | 15 | TRBV5-1 | NA | CASSFGQGGADTQYF | TGCGCCAGCAGCTTTGGACAGGGGGGCGCAGATACGCAGTATTTT
TRBD2 | TRBJ2-1 | 13 | TRBV5-1 | many | CASSPGLVEEQFF | TGCGCCAGCAGCCCTGGACTAGTCGAGGAGCAGTTCTTC
TRBD1 | TRBJ2-5 | 15 | TRBV6-1 | few | CASSELTGGWETQYF | TGTGCCAGCAGTGAACTGACAGGGGGCTGGGAGACCCAGTACTTC
NA | TRBJ1-2 | 13 | TRBV6-4 | few | CASSAEIGYGYTF | TGTGCCAGCAGTGCCGAGATCGGCTATGGCTACACCTTC
TRBD1 | TRBJ1-2 | 16 | TRBV6-5 | NA | CASSYKGAAENYGYTF | TGTGCCAGCAGTTATAAGGGGGCGGCAGAAAACTATGGCTACACCTTC
TRBD1 | TRBJ1-1 | 20 | TRBV4-1 | many | CASSQSRDRVFFSPNTEAFF | TGCGCCAGCAGCCAATCCCGGGACAGGGTGTTTTTTTCTCCGAACACTGAAGCTTTCTTT
TRBD2 | TRBJ2-3 | 15 | TRBV6-2/TRBV6-3 | NA | CASSYLSSGPDTQYF | TGTGCCAGCAGTTACCTCTCTAGCGGCCCAGATACGCAGTATTTT